This T cell receptor (beta chain) was profiled in a study of blood T cell repertoires in COVID-19. Study information: Samples came from the United States, Italy and Spain, spanning acute and convalescent COVID-19.

In germline, CDR1 is GTSNPN, CDR2 SVGIG (reference sequence). The CDR3 contains 12 residues. Trimming cost V 2 bases and J 10 bases, with 14 bases left between them. Recruited during active infection, patients (from Seattle) were subsequently followed longitudinally. Original handling: How many nucleated cells were present was estimated from reference gene primer amplification. The data were produced by immunoSEQ multiplex PCR, yet TCRdb's version contains in-frame clones alone and is incomplete. The DNA was the basis for D and trimming; V, J and clone size are from that table. This sample has approximately 400,000 clones, with about 91% found just once.

The chain couples TRBV30 to TRBJ1-2; tentatively, D is TRBD1 (5 bases). Input material: peripheral blood. This sequence was found in a woman in her fifties or sixties with COVID-19, enrolled during active disease. The CDR3 DNA sequence: TGTGCCTGGAGTAGCCAGGGATCATCCTACACCTTC. This encodes CAWSSQGSSYTF.